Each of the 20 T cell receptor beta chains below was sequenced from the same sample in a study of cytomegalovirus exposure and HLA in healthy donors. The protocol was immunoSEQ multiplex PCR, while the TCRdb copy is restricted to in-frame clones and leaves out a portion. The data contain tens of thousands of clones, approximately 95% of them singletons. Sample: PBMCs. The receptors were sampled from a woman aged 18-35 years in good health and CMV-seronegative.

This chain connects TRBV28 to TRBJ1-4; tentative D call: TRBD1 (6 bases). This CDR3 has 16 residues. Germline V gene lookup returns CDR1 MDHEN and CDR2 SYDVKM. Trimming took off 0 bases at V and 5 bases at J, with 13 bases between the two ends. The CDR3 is CASSLWRQAANEKLFF. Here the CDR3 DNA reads TGTGCCAGCAGTTTATGGAGACAGGCGGCGAATGAAAAACTGTTTTTT.

The CDR3 bases are TGTGCCAGCAGCCGACAGGGATACGAGCAGTACTTC. Residues: CASSRQGYEQYF. The chain combines TRBV11-2 with TRBJ2-7, with 7 bases lining up with TRBD1. CDR3 size: 12 residues. Germline V lookup: CDR1 SGHAT, CDR2 FQNNGV. Trimming removed 5 bases from V and 4 bases from J; junction bases left unmatched: 2.

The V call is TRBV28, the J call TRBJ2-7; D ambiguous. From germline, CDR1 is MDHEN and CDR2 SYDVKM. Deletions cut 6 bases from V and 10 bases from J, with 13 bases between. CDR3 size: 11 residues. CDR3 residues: CASSAGRSQYF. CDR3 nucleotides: TGTGCCAGCAGCGCCGGAAGGAGTCAGTACTTC. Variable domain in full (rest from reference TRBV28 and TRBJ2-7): DVKVTQSSRYLVKRTGEKVFLECVQDMDHENMFWYRQDPGLGLRLIYFSYDVKMKEKGDIPEGYSVSREKKERFSLILESASTNQTSMYLCASSAGRSQYFGPGTRLTVT.

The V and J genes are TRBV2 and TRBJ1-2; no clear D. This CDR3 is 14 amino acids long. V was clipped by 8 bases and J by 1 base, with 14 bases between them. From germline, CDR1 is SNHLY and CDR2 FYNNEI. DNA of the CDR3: TGTGCCAGCCGGGTGGCCACCCGTAACTATGGCTACACCTTC. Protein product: CASRVATRNYGYTF.

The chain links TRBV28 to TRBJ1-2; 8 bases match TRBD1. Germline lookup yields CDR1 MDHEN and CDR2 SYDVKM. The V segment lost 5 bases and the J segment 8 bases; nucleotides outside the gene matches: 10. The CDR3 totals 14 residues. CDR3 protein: CASSPLTGASGYTF. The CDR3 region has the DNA TGTGCCAGCAGTCCTCTGACAGGGGCTAGCGGCTACACCTTC.

CDR3 amino acids: CASSLTTNTEAFF. The DNA for the CDR3 is TGTGCCAGCTCGCTGACAACGAACACTGAAGCTTTCTTT. The chain joins TRBV18 to TRBJ1-1; no firm D call. V dropped 6 bases and J dropped 1 base, with 9 bases sitting between them. This CDR3 comprises 13 residues. CDR1 is KGHSH, CDR2 LQKENI, per germline.

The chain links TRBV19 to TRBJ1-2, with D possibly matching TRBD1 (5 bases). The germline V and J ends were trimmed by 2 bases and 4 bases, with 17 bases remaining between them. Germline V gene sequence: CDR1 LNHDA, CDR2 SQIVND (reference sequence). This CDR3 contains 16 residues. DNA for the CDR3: TGTGCCAGTAGTATAATCCAGGGCCTAAGGCCCTATGGCTACACCTTC. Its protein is CASSIIQGLRPYGYTF.

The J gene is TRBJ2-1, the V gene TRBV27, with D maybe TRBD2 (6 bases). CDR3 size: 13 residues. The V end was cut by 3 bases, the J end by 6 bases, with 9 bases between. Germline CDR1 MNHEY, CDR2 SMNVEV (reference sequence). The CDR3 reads CASSLETSNEQFF. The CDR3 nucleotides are TGTGCCAGCAGTTTGGAGACTAGCAATGAGCAGTTCTTC.

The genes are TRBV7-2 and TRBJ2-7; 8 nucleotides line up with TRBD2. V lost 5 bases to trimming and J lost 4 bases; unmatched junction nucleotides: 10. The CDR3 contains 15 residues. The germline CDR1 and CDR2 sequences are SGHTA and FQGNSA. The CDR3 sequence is CASSTSGGDPYEQYF. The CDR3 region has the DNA TGTGCCAGCAGCACGAGCGGGGGAGATCCTTACGAGCAGTACTTC.

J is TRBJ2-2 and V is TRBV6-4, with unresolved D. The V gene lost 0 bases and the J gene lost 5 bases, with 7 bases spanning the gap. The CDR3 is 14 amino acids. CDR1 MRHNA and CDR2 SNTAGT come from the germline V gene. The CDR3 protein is CASSDSLKTGELFF. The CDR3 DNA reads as TGTGCCAGCAGTGACTCCCTTAAAACCGGGGAGCTGTTTTTT.

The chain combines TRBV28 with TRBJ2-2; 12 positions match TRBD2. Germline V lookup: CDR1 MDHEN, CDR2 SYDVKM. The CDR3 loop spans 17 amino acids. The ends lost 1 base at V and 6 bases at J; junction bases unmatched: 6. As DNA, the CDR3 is TGTGCCAGCAGTTTATTAAGTGCTAGCGGGAGGGCCGGGGAGCTGTTTTTT. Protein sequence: CASSLLSASGRAGELFF.

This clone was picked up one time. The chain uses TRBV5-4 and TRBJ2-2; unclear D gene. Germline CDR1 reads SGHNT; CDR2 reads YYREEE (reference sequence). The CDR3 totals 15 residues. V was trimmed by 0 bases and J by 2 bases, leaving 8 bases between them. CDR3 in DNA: TGTGCCAGCAGCTTGGGTCCCCCTAACACCGGGGAGCTGTTTTTT. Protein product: CASSLGPPNTGELFF.

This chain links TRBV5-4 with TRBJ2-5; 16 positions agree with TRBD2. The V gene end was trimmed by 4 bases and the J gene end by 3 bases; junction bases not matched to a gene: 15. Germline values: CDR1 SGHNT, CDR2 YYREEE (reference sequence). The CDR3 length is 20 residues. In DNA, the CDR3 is TGTGCCAGCAGCCTACCTCCGGGACTAGCGGGGGGGCATGGCAAAGAGACCCAGTACTTC. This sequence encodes CASSLPPGLAGGHGKETQYF.

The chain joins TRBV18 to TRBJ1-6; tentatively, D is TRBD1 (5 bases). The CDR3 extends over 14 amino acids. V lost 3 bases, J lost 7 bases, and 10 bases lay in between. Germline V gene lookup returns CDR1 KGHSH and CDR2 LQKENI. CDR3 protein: CASSPGGGNSPLHF. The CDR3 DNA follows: TGTGCCAGCTCACCGGGCGGGGGAAATTCACCCCTCCACTTT. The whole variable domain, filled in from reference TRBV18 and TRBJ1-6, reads NAGVMQNPRHLVRRRGQEARLRCSPMKGHSHVYWYRQLPEEGLKFMVYLQKENIIDESGMPKERFSAEFPKEGPSILRIQQVVRGDSAAYFCASSPGGGNSPLHFGNGTRLTVT.

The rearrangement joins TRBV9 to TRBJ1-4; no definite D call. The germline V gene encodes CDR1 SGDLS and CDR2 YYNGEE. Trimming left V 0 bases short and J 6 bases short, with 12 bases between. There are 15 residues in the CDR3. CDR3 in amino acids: CASSVAERTDEKLFF. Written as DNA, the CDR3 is TGTGCCAGCAGCGTAGCCGAGAGAACGGATGAAAAACTGTTTTTT.

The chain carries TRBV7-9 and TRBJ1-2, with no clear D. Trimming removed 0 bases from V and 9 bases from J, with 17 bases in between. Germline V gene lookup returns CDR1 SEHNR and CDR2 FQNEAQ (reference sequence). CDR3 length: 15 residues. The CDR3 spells CASSLALAGTSSYTF. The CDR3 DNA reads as TGTGCCAGCAGCTTAGCGTTGGCAGGTACTTCGAGCTACACCTTC.

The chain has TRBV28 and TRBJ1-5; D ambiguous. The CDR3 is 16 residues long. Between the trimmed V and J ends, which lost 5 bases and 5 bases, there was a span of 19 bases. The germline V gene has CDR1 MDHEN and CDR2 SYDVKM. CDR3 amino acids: CASSIQREGGDQPQHF. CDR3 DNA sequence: TGTGCCAGCAGTATCCAAAGGGAAGGAGGAGATCAGCCCCAGCATTTT.

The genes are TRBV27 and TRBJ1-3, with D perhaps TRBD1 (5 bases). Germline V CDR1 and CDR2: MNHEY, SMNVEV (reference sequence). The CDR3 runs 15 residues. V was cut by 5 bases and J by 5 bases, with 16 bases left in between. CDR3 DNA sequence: TGTGCCAGCAGTCCGGGGACGGGAGGGAGAAACACCATATATTTT. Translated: CASSPGTGGRNTIYF.

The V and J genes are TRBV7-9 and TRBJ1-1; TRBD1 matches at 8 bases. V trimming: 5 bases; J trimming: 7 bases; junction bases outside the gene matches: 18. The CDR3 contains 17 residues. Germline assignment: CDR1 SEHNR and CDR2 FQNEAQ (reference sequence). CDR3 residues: CASSPRSVQGGLDEAFF. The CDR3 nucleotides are TGTGCCAGCAGCCCCCGGTCGGTACAGGGGGGTTTGGATGAAGCTTTCTTT.

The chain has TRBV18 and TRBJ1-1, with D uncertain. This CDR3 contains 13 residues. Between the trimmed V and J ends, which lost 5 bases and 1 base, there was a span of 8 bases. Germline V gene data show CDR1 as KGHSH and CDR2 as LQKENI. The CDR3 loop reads CASSELRNTEAFF. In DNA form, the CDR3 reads TGTGCCAGCTCAGAACTGAGGAACACTGAAGCTTTCTTT.